These 6 T cell receptor beta chains came from one sample sequenced in a study of response to subunit inactivated influenza vaccine (dated by TCRdb to between 2018 and 2020). The protocol used for the library was RT-PCR. The reads were generated on an Illumina HiSeq 2500. In TCRdb, the public reads were trimmed at Q25 with fastp and aligned with MiXCR, with productive beta chains retained. Each CDR3 protein gets just one entry, which takes the most common genes and DNA from the rows behind it. The sample profile shows around 530,000 distinct CDR3 sequences; 16% of them were found once. The top ten hold less than 4% of the sample. The starting material was CD4+ T cells sorted from PBMCs, obtained less than 30 months after vaccination. These receptors originate from a man in his fifties or sixties who received an inactivated influenza vaccine. Donor details come from another sample of the same person, matched by shared clones.

Comments on this clonotype: One junction end does not reproduce the germline sequence, and a read error may be involved. This chain links TRBV29-1 with TRBJ2-1; 16 bases are shared with TRBD2. Germline V gives CDR1 SQVTM, CDR2 ANQGSEA. CDR3 length: 12 residues. CDR3 sequence reads: CSVDIGTSGRAF. The CDR3 DNA reads TGCAGCGTTGATATTGGGACTAGCGGGAGGGCATTC.

The chain has TRBV4-2 and TRBJ1-1, with TRBD1 matching over 8 bases. This CDR3 is 14 amino acids long. V dropped 1 base and J dropped 10; count of bases not matched to a gene: 8. Per germline, CDR1 LGHNA and CDR2 YNFKEQ. CDR3 DNA: TGTGCCAGCAGCCAAGGGGGCCAGGGGGCCGCAGCTTTCTTT. Amino acid sequence: CASSQGGQGAAAFF.

This clonotype was seen more than once but under ten times. V gene TRBV7-2 combines with J gene TRBJ1-1, with TRBD1 identical over 9 bases. Per germline, CDR1 SGHTA and CDR2 FQGNSA. The CDR3 is 17 residues long. The V and J ends lost 1 base and 0 bases, in that order; junction bases with no gene match: 6. CDR3 protein: CASSLGTGGRLNTEAFF. The CDR3 nucleotides are TGTGCCAGCAGCTTAGGAACAGGGGGCCGTTTGAACACTGAAGCTTTCTTT.

This rearrangement joins TRBV10-3 to TRBJ2-2, with TRBD2 matching 15 bases. From germline, CDR1 is ENHRY and CDR2 SYGVKD. The V and J ends lost 10 bases and 6 bases, in that order; junction bases with no gene match: 9. The CDR3 has 16 residues. Here the CDR3 reads CATRGTSGRRAGELFF. The CDR3 bases are TGTGCCACCAGGGGGACTAGCGGGAGGAGGGCCGGGGAGCTGTTTTTT.

In this sample, this clonotype turned up many times. The chain employs TRBV2 and TRBJ2-3, with 16 positions matching TRBD2. The CDR3 runs to 16 residues. V was pared by 6 bases and J by 3 bases, with 3 bases of the junction left unmatched. The germline CDR1 and CDR2 sequences are SNHLY and FYNNEI. CDR3: CASRTGLAGGTDTQYF. The CDR3 DNA reads as TGTGCCAGCAGAACGGGACTAGCGGGGGGGACAGATACGCAGTATTTT.

This clonotype was observed a few times. This chain joins TRBV29-1 and TRBJ2-7; 10 bases map to TRBD1. With 6 bases clipped from V and 4 bases from J, the junction kept 6 bases outside the gene matches. The CDR3 covers 13 residues. Germline-derived CDR1 and CDR2 are SQVTM and ANQGSEA. Here the CDR3 DNA reads TGCAGCGTAAGGGACAGGGGACGGTACGAGCAGTACTTC. Its translation: CSVRDRGRYEQYF.